This TCR beta chain was captured in a study of T-cell memory formation after mild COVID-19. Germline lookup yields CDR1 MNHEY and CDR2 SMNVEV (reference sequence). This CDR3 has 15 residues. V shed 2 bases, J shed 4 bases, and the junction held 3 bases outside the gene matches. This clonotype was picked up many times. The antigen remains unidentified. Via MiXCR, TCRdb re-called the 5' RACE reads, giving one row per CDR3 protein. The sample lists hundreds of thousands of distinct CDR3 sequences, 16% occurring once. Study results and caveats: Several responding clones turned up in pre-infection memory, indicating that cross-reactive memory may have taken part. CD4+ contracting clones were found mainly in CM and EM, and CD8+ ones in EMRA.

This sequence was found in a man aged 18 to 35 who had mild COVID-19 (a few samples of this study predate the infection). Cell type and time point are not known. The specimen sequenced was PBMCs or a T cell subset sorted from them (not recorded which). This chain connects TRBV27 to TRBJ2-1; 9 bases match TRBD2. The CDR3 DNA follows: TGTGCCAGCAGTTTAATAGCGGGGGTATACAATGAGCAGTTCTTC. Its translation: CASSLIAGVYNEQFF.